The clone carrying this T cell receptor beta chain has more than one count but fewer than ten. Through Arm-PCR of CDR3 regions and iRepertoire HTBI primers, TCR beta libraries were built. TCRdb reanalysed the multiplex PCR reads using MiXCR and keeps one entry per CDR3 protein. The sample lists more than 400,000 distinct CDR3 sequences; roughly 16% were seen once. This sample is part of a study of regulatory T cells in long-lasting Graves disease. Time point described: newly diagnosed GD, antithyroid drugs for less than 3 months. The authors made the TCR library using RNA they extracted from PBMCs. This sample also appeared in a second study, on T cells in Graves' hyperthyroidism and ophthalmopathy. From that report: Stable Graves' hyperthyroidism meant no ophthalmopathy progression within 18 months. The diagnoses drew upon clinical symptoms, serum thyroxine and TRAb, thyroid ultrasound and orbital computed tomography. From stable hyperthyroidism, ophthalmopathy was separated by a 13 V-J model.

This sequence originates from a man aged 40-49 years with Graves disease. The material was peripheral blood mononuclear cells (PBMCs), obtained at new diagnosis, from a patient treated with antithyroid drugs.

The CDR3 DNA follows: TGTGCCAGCGCTTGGGCAGCTCAGCCCCAGCATTTT. Translating it yields CASAWAAQPQHF. J is TRBJ1-5 and V is TRBV6-2 or TRBV6-3, with D uncertain. The CDR3 has 12 amino acids. CDR1 and CDR2 (germline): MNHEY, SVGEGT. With 8 bases removed from V and 6 bases from J, the gap between germline ends came to 11 bases.